The 20 T cell receptor beta chains listed next were all sequenced from one sample in a study of blood T cells in healthy people across ages. It was with a sample-barcoded 5' primer and a J-beta primer mix that a second PCR of about 6 to 11 cycles was run. TCRdb called the 5' RACE reads again in MiXCR, with one record for every CDR3 protein. The data show over a million distinct CDR3 sequences, 42% seen once. Input material: blood. Source of these receptors: a woman aged 18-29 years in good health.

V usage is TRBV4-1 and J usage is TRBJ1-1, with D uncertain. The CDR3 extends over 16 amino acids. V lost 4 bases to trimming and J lost 1 base, with 16 bases between them. CDR1 is MGHRA and CDR2 is YSYEKL in the germline V gene. CDR3 bases: TGCGCCAGCAGCCCGATGACATCTTTTAGGAACACTGAAGCTTTCTTT. This codes for CASSPMTSFRNTEAFF.

The CDR3 DNA follows: TGTGCCTGGACTAAGGTGGGGGGGGGCGGGGATGAGCAGTTCTTC. Amino acid sequence: CAWTKVGGGGDEQFF. The V call is TRBV30, the J call TRBJ2-1, with D perhaps TRBD2 (7 bases). Germline CDR1 is GTSNPN and CDR2 is SVGIG (reference sequence). The CDR3 is made up of 15 amino acids. V lost 4 bases, J lost 8 bases, and 21 bases lay in between.

The chain recombines TRBV12-5 with TRBJ2-2, with D perhaps matching TRBD1 (6 bases). The germline V gene encodes CDR1 LGHNT and CDR2 FRNRAP. This CDR3 is 15 amino acids long. V lost 6 bases and J 4 bases, leaving 15 bases between the germline ends. CDR3 bases: TGTGCTAGTGGCCCGGACAGTATCCGCACCGGGGAGCTGTTTTTT. Its protein is CASGPDSIRTGELFF.

This clonotype was seen only a few times. The rearrangement joins TRBV15 to TRBJ2-7; unclear D gene. Germline values: CDR1 LNHNV, CDR2 YYDKDF (reference sequence). CDR3 length: 11 amino acids. V was shortened by 0 bases and J by 6 bases, with 3 bases between the two germline ends. Here the CDR3 reads CATSRDSEQYF. CDR3 bases: TGTGCCACCAGCAGAGATAGCGAGCAGTACTTC.

J is TRBJ2-5 and V is TRBV9, with D maybe TRBD2 (5 bases). The CDR3 sequence is 13 residues long. V was trimmed by 3 bases and J by 11 bases, leaving 17 bases between them. Germline V gives CDR1 SGDLS, CDR2 YYNGEE. This chain's CDR3 is CASSAQLRDEQYF. CDR3 bases: TGTGCCAGCAGCGCTCAGCTTCGGGATGAGCAGTACTTC.

The chain links TRBV5-6 to TRBJ2-2; D unresolved. Between the trimmed V and J ends, which lost 4 bases and 1 base, there was a span of 8 bases. This CDR3 contains 14 residues. CDR1 and CDR2 from the germline V gene are SGHDT and YYEEEE. CDR3 DNA sequence: TGTGCCAGCAGCGCGGTAGGGAACACCGGGGAGCTGTTTTTT. Translating gives CASSAVGNTGELFF.

The chain recombines TRBV5-1 with TRBJ2-1; D is perhaps TRBD2 (5 bases). The V end was cut by 4 bases, the J end by 8 bases, with 16 bases between. The CDR3 runs 14 residues. CDR1 SGHRS and CDR2 YFSETQ come from the germline V gene. The CDR3 spells CASSIYGVKDEQFF. The CDR3 bases are TGCGCCAGCAGCATCTACGGGGTTAAGGATGAGCAGTTCTTC.

Notes on this clonotype: A much larger clone sits a single nucleotide away, making a read error possible. The CDR3: CASSFRGGDNQQFF. CDR3 sequence (DNA): TGTGCCAGCAGTTTTAGGGGGGGGGACAATCAGCAGTTCTTC. This chain uses TRBV12-3 or TRBV12-4 with TRBJ2-1; tentative D call: TRBD2 (7 bases). The CDR3 is made up of 14 amino acids.

The chain uses TRBV4-2 and TRBJ1-1; D possibly corresponds to TRBD1 (5 bases). The CDR3 runs to 15 residues. V was pared by 1 base and J by 4 bases, with 13 bases between. CDR1 LGHNA and CDR2 YNFKEQ come from the germline V gene. Here the CDR3 reads CASSQAGPGFTEAFF. The CDR3 region has the DNA TGTGCCAGCAGCCAAGCGGGGCCGGGATTCACTGAAGCTTTCTTT.

This clonotype was observed a few times. V usage is TRBV7-2 and J usage is TRBJ2-2, with 7 positions matching TRBD2. The J segment lost 6 bases and the V segment lost 5 bases, leaving 9 bases of the junction unmatched. The CDR3 is 15 amino acids. Germline loops: CDR1 SGHTA, CDR2 FQGNSA. CDR3 nucleotide sequence: TGTGCCAGCAGCCCCAGCGGGGCTGTATCCGGGGAGCTGTTTTTT. It codes for CASSPSGAVSGELFF.

This clonotype has more than one count but fewer than ten. V gene TRBV20-1 combines with J gene TRBJ2-1; 10 bases fit TRBD1. CDR1 DFQATT and CDR2 SNEGSKA come from the germline V gene (reference sequence). This CDR3 comprises 16 residues. V was clipped by 0 bases and J by 1 base; unmatched bases: 3. The chain's CDR3 is CSARDMDRGSYNEQFF. As DNA, the CDR3 is TGCAGTGCTAGAGACATGGACAGGGGGTCCTACAATGAGCAGTTCTTC.

To note about this clonotype: One junction end does not reproduce the germline sequence, and a read error may be involved. The chain couples TRBV12-3 or TRBV12-4 to TRBJ2-4, with D perhaps matching TRBD1 or TRBD2 (6 bases each). The CDR3 is 16 residues long. The CDR3 DNA is TGTGCCAACAGTTTGAATGGGGGGCTAGCCAAAAACATTCAGTACTTC. Translating gives CANSLNGGLAKNIQYF.

This clonotype was detected a few times. V gene TRBV27 combines with J gene TRBJ2-3; D call uncertain. Trimming cost V 4 bases and J 6 bases, with 20 bases left between them. The CDR3 spans 16 residues. The germline V gene has CDR1 MNHEY and CDR2 SMNVEV (reference sequence). In nucleotides, the CDR3 is TGTGCCAGCAGTTCTCTCCCCGCCTTAGATGTGGATACGCAGTATTTT. It encodes CASSSLPALDVDTQYF.

This clonotype was recorded a few times. This chain connects TRBV7-9 to TRBJ1-2; possibly TRBD1 for D (6 bases). The germline V gene has CDR1 SEHNR and CDR2 FQNEAQ (reference sequence). Trimming took 7 bases from V and 5 from J, leaving 32 bases between them. The CDR3 loop spans 19 amino acids. The CDR3 sequence is CASTMSTSNLSGRGYGYTF. The CDR3 DNA is TGTGCCAGCACCATGTCGACTAGCAACCTAAGCGGCAGGGGTTATGGCTACACCTTC.

The gene calls are TRBV7-2 and TRBJ1-2; D not certain. With 2 bases removed from V and 6 bases from J, the gap between germline ends came to 19 bases. CDR1 and CDR2 from the germline V gene are SGHTA and FQGNSA. The CDR3 totals 16 residues. The CDR3 region is CASSLKERFLRDGYTF. CDR3 DNA: TGTGCCAGCAGCTTAAAGGAGAGATTTTTAAGGGATGGCTACACCTTC.

The chain links TRBV7-6 to TRBJ1-5, with 7 bases that match TRBD1. Trimming cost V 5 bases and J 2 bases; bases outside gene matches: 6. Germline CDR1 is SGHVS and CDR2 is FNYEAQ. The CDR3 runs to 15 residues. The CDR3 DNA sequence: TGTGCCAGCAGCCCAGGGGGTTGGGGCAATCAGCCCCAGCATTTT. Encoded protein: CASSPGGWGNQPQHF.

About this clonotype: This may come from a read error, since a much larger clone is one base off. The gene calls are TRBV12-3 or TRBV12-4 and TRBJ1-6, with 9 nucleotides matching TRBD1. This CDR3 is built from 16 residues. Unmatched junction bases numbered 7, after V lost 6 bases and J lost 4 bases. The CDR3 bases are TGTGCCAGCAGCCACTTGGGGACAGGGTATAATTCACCCCTCCACTTT. Protein sequence: CASSHLGTGYNSPLHF.

The chain links TRBV24-1 to TRBJ2-5; 8 bases line up with TRBD1. With V trimmed by 4 bases and J by 1 base, 16 bases remained unmatched. CDR1 is KGHDR and CDR2 is SFDVKD in the germline V gene. CDR3 length: 19 amino acids. CDR3 nucleotide sequence: TGTGCCACCAGTGACCCGTTGCCGGACGGGACAGGAGGCCAAGAGACCCAGTACTTC. This encodes CATSDPLPDGTGGQETQYF.

This clonotype was counted only a few times. The chain joins TRBV29-1 to TRBJ2-1, with TRBD2 matching over 9 bases. J gave up 3 bases and V 0 bases, and 6 bases lay outside the gene matches. CDR3 length: 16 residues. The germline CDR1 and CDR2 sequences are SQVTM and ANQGSEA. Written as DNA, the CDR3 is TGCAGCGTTGAAGAAGGCGGGAGGGCCAACTACAATGAGCAGTTCTTC. It translates to CSVEEGGRANYNEQFF.

This clonotype was picked up a small number of times. The chain uses TRBV12-3 or TRBV12-4 and TRBJ2-3; 10 positions match TRBD2. The V gene end was trimmed by 5 bases and the J gene end by 0 bases; junction bases not matched to a gene: 8. The CDR3 loop spans 17 amino acids. Written as DNA, the CDR3 is TGTGCCAGCAGTCCTCAAGCGACTAGCGGGAGCACAGATACGCAGTATTTT. Translated: CASSPQATSGSTDTQYF.